Below, 22 T cell receptor beta chains from the same sample are listed, as sequenced in a study of tumor-infiltrating lymphocytes in oesophageal squamous cell carcinoma. From the PCR reads, TCRdb called clonotypes with MiXCR, one entry per CDR3 protein. The table shows some 15,000 distinct CDR3 sequences, with about 50% occurring only once. The sequenced material came from blood. The receptors derive from a male donor with esophageal squamous cell carcinoma.

The chain combines TRBV7-6 with TRBJ2-2; possibly TRBD2 for D (6 bases). The CDR3 covers 16 residues. From germline, CDR1 is SGHVS and CDR2 FNYEAQ. V was trimmed by 5 bases and J by 7 bases, leaving 20 bases between them. This CDR3 reads CASSPTPGLQVGELFF. CDR3 coding DNA: TGTGCCAGCAGCCCCACTCCGGGACTGCAAGTCGGGGAGCTGTTTTTT.

The V and J genes are TRBV6-9 and TRBJ1-1, with TRBD1 matching over 9 bases. Losses at the gene ends were 6 bases for V and 1 base for J; bases not matched to a gene: 9. The CDR3 is made up of 16 amino acids. In germline, CDR1 is MNHGY, CDR2 SVAAGI. CDR3 sequence: CASRSSGTGSNTEAFF. The CDR3 DNA reads TGTGCCAGCAGGAGCTCGGGGACAGGGTCGAACACTGAAGCTTTCTTT.

The chain couples TRBV12-3 or TRBV12-4 to TRBJ2-3; 7 positions agree with TRBD1. The last part of the DNA fits TRBJ2-7 better; the J call may be wrong. The CDR3 totals 15 residues. CDR3 nucleotides: TGTGCCAGCAGTGCCAGGGGGTTCGGCACAGATACGCAGTACTTC. Amino acids: CASSARGFGTDTQYF.

CDR3 amino acids: CASSTSGETQYF. The DNA of the CDR3 is TGTGCCAGCAGCACATCCGGGGAGACCCAGTACTTC. The chain is built from TRBV7-2 and TRBJ2-5; unclear D gene. V lost 5 bases and J lost 5, with 9 bases in between. Per the germline V gene, CDR1 is SGHTA and CDR2 is FQGNSA. The CDR3 is 12 amino acids.

The chain carries TRBV5-1 and TRBJ2-5, with D tentatively TRBD1 (5 bases). CDR1 SGHRS and CDR2 YFSETQ come from the germline V gene. This CDR3 spans 16 amino acids. V lost 4 bases, J lost 5 bases, and 21 bases lay in between. This CDR3 is CASSPLTVGNWETQYF. CDR3 DNA sequence: TGCGCCAGCAGCCCCCTGACAGTGGGGAATTGGGAGACCCAGTACTTC.

The CDR3 loop reads CASSLGTGREQFF. The CDR3 DNA sequence: TGTGCCAGCAGTTTAGGGACTGGGCGCGAGCAGTTCTTC. The chain carries TRBV12-3 or TRBV12-4 and TRBJ2-4; D is possibly TRBD2 (5 bases). The DNA end favors TRBJ2-1, so the J call may be wrong. The CDR3 is made up of 13 amino acids.

The chain recombines TRBV7-6 with TRBJ2-7; the D is unclear. V was pared by 5 bases and J by 5 bases, with 16 bases between. Germline assignment: CDR1 SGHVS and CDR2 FNYEAQ. This CDR3 spans 14 amino acids. The DNA for the CDR3 is TGTGCCAGCAGCCCTCAGATGGGCGGACACGAGCAGTACTTC. It yields the protein CASSPQMGGHEQYF.

The V call is TRBV7-2, the J call TRBJ2-3; D assignment may be TRBD1 or TRBD2 (6 bases each). The CDR3 is 14 residues long. Germline CDR1 is SGHTA and CDR2 is FQGNSA. The germline V and J ends were trimmed by 5 bases and 3 bases, with 12 bases remaining between them. The CDR3: CASSLRGDTDTQYF. In DNA, the CDR3 is TGTGCCAGCAGCCTGAGGGGGGATACAGATACGCAGTATTTT.

The chain employs TRBV6-1 and TRBJ2-3; 7 bases fit TRBD2. Germline V gives CDR1 MNHNS, CDR2 SASEGT. V lost 2 bases to trimming and J lost 8 bases; unmatched junction nucleotides: 10. The CDR3 covers 15 residues. CDR3 coding DNA: TGTGCCAGCAGTGAAAGCGGGACCCTCCACGGTACGCAGTATTTT. Protein product: CASSESGTLHGTQYF.

The table lists this clonotype with many counts. The chain is built from TRBV7-6 and TRBJ2-4, with 9 bases that match TRBD1. The J call could be wrong; TRBJ2-7 is a better fit for the DNA end. The CDR3 contains 13 residues. Germline CDR1 and CDR2: SGHVS and FNYEAQ. The CDR3 DNA sequence: TGTGCCAGCAGCCAAGGACAGGGGCGCGAGCAGTACTTC. Translation: CASSQGQGREQYF.

The chain uses TRBV7-3 and TRBJ2-5; 8 positions match TRBD1. The better agreement between TRBJ2-7 and the DNA end casts doubt on the J call. Germline CDR1 SGHTA, CDR2 FQGTGA. The CDR3 has 13 amino acids. Here the CDR3 reads CASSFDRGYEQYF. The DNA for the CDR3 is TGTGCCAGCAGCTTCGACAGGGGCTACGAGCAGTACTTC.

This clonotype was detected ten times or more. The chain uses TRBV2 and TRBJ2-7; 7 bases are shared with TRBD2. V shed 2 bases, J shed 6 bases, and the junction held 7 bases outside the gene matches. Germline loops: CDR1 SNHLY, CDR2 FYNNEI. The CDR3 is made up of 14 amino acids. CDR3 DNA: TGTGCCAGCAGTGAACAAGGGAGCGGGGTCGAGCAGTACTTC. This gives the protein CASSEQGSGVEQYF. The variable domain in full, completed from reference TRBV2 and TRBJ2-7, reads EPEVTQTPSHQVTQMGQEVILRCVPISNHLYFYWYRQILGQKVEFLVSFYNNEISEKSEIFDDQFSVERPDGSNFTLKIRSTKLEDSAMYFCASSEQGSGVEQYFGPGTRLTVT.

The chain recombines TRBV6-8 with TRBJ2-1; D possibly corresponds to TRBD1 (6 bases). Per germline, CDR1 MNHGY and CDR2 SAAAGT. This CDR3 is 15 amino acids long. The V and J ends lost 5 bases and 3 bases respectively, with 14 bases between them. CDR3 in DNA: TGTGCCAGCAGTCCCGACAGGACGGGCTACAATGAGCAGTTCTTC. Translated, it gives CASSPDRTGYNEQFF.

The chain has TRBV6-1 and TRBJ2-1; 8 nucleotides line up with TRBD2. The CDR3 is made up of 16 amino acids. The germline V gene has CDR1 MNHNS and CDR2 SASEGT. The junction had 7 bases not matched to a gene; V was cut back by 5 bases and J by 1 base. Here the CDR3 DNA reads TGTGCCAGCAGTAAAAGCGGGAGTGGGTCCTACAATGAGCAGTTCTTC. Encoded protein: CASSKSGSGSYNEQFF.

This chain links TRBV2 with TRBJ2-6, with TRBD1 matching over 12 bases. From germline, CDR1 is SNHLY and CDR2 FYNNEI. The CDR3 spans 19 residues. The V and J ends lost 5 bases and 4 bases, in that order; junction bases with no gene match: 12. The CDR3 DNA sequence: TGTGCCAGCAGTTTCCTTGGGGGACAGGGGGCGTCCGGGGCCAACGTCCTGACTTTC. This gives the protein CASSFLGGQGASGANVLTF.

The V call is TRBV7-2, the J call TRBJ2-3; possibly TRBD2 for D (5 bases). The ends were cut back, 5 bases at V and 1 base at J, with 16 bases in the middle. This CDR3 comprises 16 residues. Germline V lookup: CDR1 SGHTA, CDR2 FQGNSA. The CDR3: CASSQSPGSGTDTQYF. In nucleotides, the CDR3 is TGTGCCAGCAGCCAATCGCCGGGAAGTGGCACAGATACGCAGTATTTT.

A few counts support this clonotype. The gene calls are TRBV6-1 and TRBJ2-7; D is unresolved. CDR1 is MNHNS, CDR2 SASEGT, per germline. V was trimmed by 5 bases and J by 4 bases, leaving 9 bases between them. This CDR3 has 12 residues. CDR3 sequence (DNA): TGTGCCAGCAGTATACGGCCTTACGAGCAGTACTTC. It codes for CASSIRPYEQYF.

This clonotype has only one observation. The V and J genes are TRBV7-8 and TRBJ2-1; D gene ambiguous. With the DNA end fitting TRBJ2-7 better, the J assignment may be wrong. Germline V gene data show CDR1 as SGHVS and CDR2 as FQNEAQ. The CDR3 sequence is 14 residues long. The CDR3 nucleotides read TGTGCCAGCAGCCCCATGGAAGGGCTGAACGAGCAGTACTTC. It is translated as CASSPMEGLNEQYF.

This clonotype occurred once. The chain uses TRBV7-3 and TRBJ2-1; 8 bases are a match to TRBD1. The ends lost 3 bases at V and 9 bases at J; junction bases unmatched: 10. Germline V CDR1 and CDR2: SGHTA, FQGTGA. The length of the CDR3 is 15 residues. The CDR3 loop reads CASSFTGQGIGEQFF. DNA of the CDR3: TGTGCCAGCAGCTTTACCGGACAGGGTATAGGTGAGCAGTTCTTC.

As to this clonotype: A read error may account for a junction end that differs from germline. V usage is TRBV7-6 and J usage is TRBJ2-1; D is perhaps TRBD1 (6 bases). This CDR3 spans 13 amino acids. Germline values: CDR1 SGHVS, CDR2 FNYEAQ. CDR3 in DNA: TGTGCCAGCAACCCCGGACAGAATCGACCCCTCCACTTC. Protein: CASNPGQNRPLHF.

In this sample, this clonotype turned up many times. V is TRBV11-3 and J is TRBJ2-2; the match to TRBD2 covers 15 bases. The CDR3 runs 20 residues. The germline CDR1 and CDR2 sequences are SGHNT and YENEEA. V shed 2 bases and J 4 bases; nucleotides not matched to a gene: 11. This CDR3 is CASSLSRLGLAGGGTGELFF. The CDR3 nucleotides read TGTGCCAGCAGCTTATCGCGGTTGGGACTAGCGGGAGGAGGCACCGGGGAGCTGTTTTTT.

The genes are TRBV7-8 and TRBJ1-4, with a tentative D call TRBD1 (6 bases). Germline V gives CDR1 SGHVS, CDR2 FQNEAQ. The CDR3 runs 14 residues. Trimming took off 4 bases at V and 8 bases at J, with 14 bases between the two ends. In DNA form, the CDR3 reads TGTGCCAGCAGCTCAACAGGGTCGGAAGAAAAACTGTTTTTT. It translates to CASSSTGSEEKLFF.